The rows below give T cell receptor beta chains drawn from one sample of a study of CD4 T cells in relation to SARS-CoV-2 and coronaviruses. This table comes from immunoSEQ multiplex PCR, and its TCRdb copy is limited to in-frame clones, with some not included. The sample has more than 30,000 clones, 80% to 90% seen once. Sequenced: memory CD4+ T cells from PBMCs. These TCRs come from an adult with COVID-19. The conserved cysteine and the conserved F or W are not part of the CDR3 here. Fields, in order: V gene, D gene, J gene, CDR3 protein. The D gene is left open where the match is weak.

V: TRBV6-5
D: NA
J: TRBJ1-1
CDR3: ASPKNTEWTEAF

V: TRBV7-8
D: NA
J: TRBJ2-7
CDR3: ASSRAPNDYEQY

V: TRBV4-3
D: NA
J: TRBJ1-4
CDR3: ASSQSTRRHEKLF

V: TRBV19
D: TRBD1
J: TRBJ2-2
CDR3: ASSSWDRGTGELF

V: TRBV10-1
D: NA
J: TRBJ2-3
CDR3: ASSDSGASTDTQY

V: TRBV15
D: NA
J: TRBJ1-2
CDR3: ATSRVRTGNRGYT

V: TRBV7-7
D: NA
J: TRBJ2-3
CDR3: ASSLGSWPTNKDTDTQY

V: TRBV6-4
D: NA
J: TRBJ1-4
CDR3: ASIRPTLGPADEKLF

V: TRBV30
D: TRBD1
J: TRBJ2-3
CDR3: AYNRDREVNTQY

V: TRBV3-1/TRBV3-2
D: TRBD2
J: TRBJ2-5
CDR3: ASSQGFLAEQETQY

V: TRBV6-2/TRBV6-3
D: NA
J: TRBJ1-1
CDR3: ASSTMPANTEAF

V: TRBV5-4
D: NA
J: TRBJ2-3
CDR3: ASSLPSTDTQY

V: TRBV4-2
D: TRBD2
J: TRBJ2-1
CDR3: ASSQGAREVDEQF

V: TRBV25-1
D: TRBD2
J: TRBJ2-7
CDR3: ASCSGRAPYEQY

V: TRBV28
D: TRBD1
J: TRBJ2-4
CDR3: ASKTQGAQNIQY

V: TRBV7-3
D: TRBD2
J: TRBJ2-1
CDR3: ASSPHGTSGYNEQF

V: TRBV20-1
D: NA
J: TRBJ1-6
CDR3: SASSGYYNSPLH

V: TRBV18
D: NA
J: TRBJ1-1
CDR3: ASSPQGRDTEAF

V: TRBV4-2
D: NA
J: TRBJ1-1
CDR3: ASSQRERGTEAF

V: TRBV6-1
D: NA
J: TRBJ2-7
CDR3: ASSDRVEGGSEQY

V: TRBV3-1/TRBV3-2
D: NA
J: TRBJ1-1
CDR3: ASSQSSVLNTEAF

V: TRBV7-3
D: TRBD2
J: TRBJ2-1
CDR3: ASSLKGGLAGPNEQF

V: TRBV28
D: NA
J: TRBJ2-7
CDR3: ASISTWGPQTDEQY

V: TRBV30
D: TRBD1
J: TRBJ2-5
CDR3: AWSAPRDRVYQETQY

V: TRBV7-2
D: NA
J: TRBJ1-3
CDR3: ASSLATGFGNTIY

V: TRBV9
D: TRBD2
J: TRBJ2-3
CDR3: ASSVGPSGRAEGVTDTQY

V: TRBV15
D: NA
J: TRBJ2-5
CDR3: ATRTGTETQY

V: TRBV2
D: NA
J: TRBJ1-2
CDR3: ASSERAYGYT

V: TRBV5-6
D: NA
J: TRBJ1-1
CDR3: ASSFEDTPEAF

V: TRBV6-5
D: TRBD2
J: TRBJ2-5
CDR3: ASSYSQGLAGETQY

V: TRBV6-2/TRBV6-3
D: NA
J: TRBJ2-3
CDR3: ASSPLRTDTQY

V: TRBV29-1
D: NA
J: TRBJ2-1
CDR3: SVESSDLHNEQF

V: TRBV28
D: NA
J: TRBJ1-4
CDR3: ASSSPRSKGGRKLF

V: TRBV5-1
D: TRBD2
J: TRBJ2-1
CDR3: ASSLRGTRLGWIQF

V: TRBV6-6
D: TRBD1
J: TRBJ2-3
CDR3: ASSKLDRGGTDTQY

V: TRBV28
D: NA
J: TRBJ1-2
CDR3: ASRSAGDPINYGYT

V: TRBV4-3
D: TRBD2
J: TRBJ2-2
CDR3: ASSQGNGGSTGELF

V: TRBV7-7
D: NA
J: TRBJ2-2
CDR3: ASSLVSNTGELF

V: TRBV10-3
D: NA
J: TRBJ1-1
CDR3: AIGSKNTEAF

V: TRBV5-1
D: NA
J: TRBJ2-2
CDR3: ASSSRGNTGELF

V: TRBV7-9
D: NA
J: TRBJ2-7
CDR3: ASSPSTGAEQY

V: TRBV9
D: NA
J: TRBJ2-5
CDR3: ASSVQTSFQETQY

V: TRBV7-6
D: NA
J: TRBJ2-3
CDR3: ASSQIGQRTDTQY

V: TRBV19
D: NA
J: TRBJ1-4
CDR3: ASSIGGGDEKLF

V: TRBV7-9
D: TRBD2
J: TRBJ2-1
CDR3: ASSLGLAGGAQF

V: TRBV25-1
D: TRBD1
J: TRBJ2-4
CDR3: ASTEGQGGNIQY

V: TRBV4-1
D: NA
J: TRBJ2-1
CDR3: ASRPVGQGSRSRSNEQF

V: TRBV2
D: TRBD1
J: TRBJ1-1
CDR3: ASSAQGALLREAF

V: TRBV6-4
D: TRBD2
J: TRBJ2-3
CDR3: ASSAPLREDTDTQY

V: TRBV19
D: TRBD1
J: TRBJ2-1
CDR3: ASRIRTGADNEQF

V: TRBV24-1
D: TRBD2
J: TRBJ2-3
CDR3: ATSASGRRRTDTQY

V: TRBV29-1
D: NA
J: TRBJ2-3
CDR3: SVVAGATDTQY

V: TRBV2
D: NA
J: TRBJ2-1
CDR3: ASSAWARSSYNEQF